These 4 T cell receptor beta chains were sequenced from one sample in a study of blood T cells in healthy people across ages. For the second PCR, which ran for about 7 to 11 cycles, a sample-barcoded 5' primer and a J-beta primer mix were used. TCRdb redid the calling of the 5' RACE reads with MiXCR, one entry per CDR3 protein. The table lists 1.5 million to 2 million distinct CDR3 sequences, 28% of them singletons, with about 8% in the top ten. The sequenced sample was blood. The receptors were gathered from a woman younger than 45 in good health.

This clonotype was seen only a few times. The chain carries TRBV6-6 and TRBJ2-3; D is undetermined. Per germline, CDR1 MNHNY and CDR2 SVGAGI (reference sequence). The length of the CDR3 is 13 residues. The V end was cut by 7 bases, the J end by 3 bases, with 11 bases between. The chain's CDR3 is CASTELITDTQYF. The DNA for the CDR3 is TGTGCCAGCACCGAATTGATAACAGATACGCAGTATTTT.

This clonotype was recorded at least ten times. The chain joins TRBV12-3 or TRBV12-4 to TRBJ2-5, with 9 nucleotides matching TRBD2. Germline trimming cut 7 bases from V and 2 bases from J; bases unmatched to any gene: 8. This CDR3 has 15 residues. CDR3 region: CASTSTTSGQETQYF. CDR3 nucleotides: TGTGCCAGCACCAGTACGACTAGCGGTCAAGAGACCCAGTACTTC.

This clonotype occurred a few times. This sequence joins TRBV5-1 and TRBJ2-5; a possible D gene is TRBD2 (5 bases). This CDR3 comprises 16 residues. CDR1 is SGHRS and CDR2 is YFSETQ in the germline V gene. Trimming left V 6 bases short and J 4 bases short, with 22 bases between. Written as DNA, the CDR3 is TGCGCCAGCACCATTGAGGGCTACCCCCCAGTAGAGACCCAGTACTTC. Encoded protein: CASTIEGYPPVETQYF.

Remarks on this clonotype: A junction boundary mismatches the germline segment, possibly from a read error. V and J are TRBV20-1 and TRBJ1-2, with 8 bases that match TRBD1. The germline gives CDR1 DFQATT, CDR2 SNEGSKA (reference sequence). This CDR3 is built from 13 residues. CDR3 residues: CSAREQGEYGCTF. The DNA for the CDR3 is TGCAGTGCTAGAGAACAGGGGGAGTATGGCTGCACCTTC.